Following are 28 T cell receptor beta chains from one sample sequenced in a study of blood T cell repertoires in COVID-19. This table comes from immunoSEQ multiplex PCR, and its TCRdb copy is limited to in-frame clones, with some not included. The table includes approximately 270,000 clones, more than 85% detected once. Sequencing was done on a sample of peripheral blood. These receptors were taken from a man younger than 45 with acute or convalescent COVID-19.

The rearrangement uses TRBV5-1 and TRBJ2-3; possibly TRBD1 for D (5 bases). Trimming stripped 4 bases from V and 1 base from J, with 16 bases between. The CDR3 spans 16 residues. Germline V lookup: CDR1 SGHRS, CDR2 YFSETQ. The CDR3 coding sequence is TGCGCCAGCAGCCAGGGCAAGTATACGGGCACAGATACGCAGTATTTT. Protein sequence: CASSQGKYTGTDTQYF.

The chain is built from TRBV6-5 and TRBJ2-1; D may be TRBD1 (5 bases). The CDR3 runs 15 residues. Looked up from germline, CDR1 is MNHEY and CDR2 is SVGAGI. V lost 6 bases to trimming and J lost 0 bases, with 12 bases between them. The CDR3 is CASSRDRGSYNEQFF. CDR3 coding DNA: TGTGCCAGCAGCCGCGACAGAGGCTCCTACAATGAGCAGTTCTTC.

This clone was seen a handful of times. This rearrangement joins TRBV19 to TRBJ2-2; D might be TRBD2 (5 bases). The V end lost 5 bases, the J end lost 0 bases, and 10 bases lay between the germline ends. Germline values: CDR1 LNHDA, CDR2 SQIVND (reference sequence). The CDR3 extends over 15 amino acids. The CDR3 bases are TGTGCCAGTAGTTCGGACTGGTCGAACACCGGGGAGCTGTTTTTT. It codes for CASSSDWSNTGELFF.

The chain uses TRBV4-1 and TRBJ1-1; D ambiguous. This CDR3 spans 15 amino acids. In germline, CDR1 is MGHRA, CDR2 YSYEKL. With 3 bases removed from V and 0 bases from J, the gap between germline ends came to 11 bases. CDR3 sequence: CASSQVMTMNTEAFF. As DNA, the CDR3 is TGCGCCAGCAGCCAGGTTATGACAATGAACACTGAAGCTTTCTTT.

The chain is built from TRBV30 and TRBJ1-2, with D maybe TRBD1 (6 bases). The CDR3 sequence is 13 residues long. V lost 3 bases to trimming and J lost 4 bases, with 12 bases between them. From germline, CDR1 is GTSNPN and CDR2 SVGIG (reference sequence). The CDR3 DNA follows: TGTGCCTGGAGGCCGGGACACCCCTATGGCTACACCTTC. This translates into CAWRPGHPYGYTF.

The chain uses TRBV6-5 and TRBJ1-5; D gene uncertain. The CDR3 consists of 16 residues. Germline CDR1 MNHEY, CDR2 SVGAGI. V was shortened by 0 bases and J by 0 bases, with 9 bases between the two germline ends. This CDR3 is CASSYSSQFSNQPQHF. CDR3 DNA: TGTGCCAGCAGTTACTCGTCCCAGTTTAGCAATCAGCCCCAGCATTTT.

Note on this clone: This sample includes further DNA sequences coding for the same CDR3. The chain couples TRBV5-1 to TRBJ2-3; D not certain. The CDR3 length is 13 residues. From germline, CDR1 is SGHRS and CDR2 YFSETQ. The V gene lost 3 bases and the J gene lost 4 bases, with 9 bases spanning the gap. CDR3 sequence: CASSSLAADTQYF. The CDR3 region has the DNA TGCGCCAGCAGCTCCCTGGCTGCAGATACGCAGTATTTT.

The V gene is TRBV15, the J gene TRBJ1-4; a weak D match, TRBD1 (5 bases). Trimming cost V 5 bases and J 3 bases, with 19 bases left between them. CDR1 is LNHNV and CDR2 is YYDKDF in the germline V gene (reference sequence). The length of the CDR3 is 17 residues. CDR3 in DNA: TGTGCCACCAGCTCCCCTTCCCGGGGGAGGGCTAATGAAAAACTGTTTTTT. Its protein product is CATSSPSRGRANEKLFF.

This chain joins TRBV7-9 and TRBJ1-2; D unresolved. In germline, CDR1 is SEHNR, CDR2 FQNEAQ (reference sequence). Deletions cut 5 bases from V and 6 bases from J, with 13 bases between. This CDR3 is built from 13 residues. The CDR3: CASSRAGSDGYTF. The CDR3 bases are TGTGCCAGCAGCCGGGCGGGTTCGGATGGCTACACCTTC.

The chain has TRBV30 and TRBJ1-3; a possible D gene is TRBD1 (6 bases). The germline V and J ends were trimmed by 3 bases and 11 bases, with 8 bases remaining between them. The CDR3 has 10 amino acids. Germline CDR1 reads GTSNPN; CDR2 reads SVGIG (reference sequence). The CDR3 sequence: CAWRQGSIYF. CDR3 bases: TGTGCCTGGAGACAGGGTTCCATATATTTT.

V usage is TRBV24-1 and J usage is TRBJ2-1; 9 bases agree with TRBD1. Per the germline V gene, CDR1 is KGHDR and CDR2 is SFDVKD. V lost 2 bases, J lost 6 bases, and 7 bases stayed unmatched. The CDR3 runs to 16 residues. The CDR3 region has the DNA TGTGCCACCAGTGATTCGAGGACAGGGGCCCTCAATGAGCAGTTCTTC. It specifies CATSDSRTGALNEQFF.

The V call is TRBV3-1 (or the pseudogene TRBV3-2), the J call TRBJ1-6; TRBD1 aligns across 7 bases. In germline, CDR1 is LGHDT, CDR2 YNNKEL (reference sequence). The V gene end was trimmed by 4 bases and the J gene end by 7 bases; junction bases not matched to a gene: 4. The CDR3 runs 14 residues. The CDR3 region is CASSLGTENSPLHF. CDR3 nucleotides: TGTGCCAGCAGCCTAGGGACAGAAAATTCACCCCTCCACTTT.

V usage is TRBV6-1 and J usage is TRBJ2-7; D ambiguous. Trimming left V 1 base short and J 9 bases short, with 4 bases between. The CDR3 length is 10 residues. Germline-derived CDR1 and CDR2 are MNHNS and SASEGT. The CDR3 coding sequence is TGTGCCAGCAGTGAAGTGAGGCAGTACTTC. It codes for CASSEVRQYF.

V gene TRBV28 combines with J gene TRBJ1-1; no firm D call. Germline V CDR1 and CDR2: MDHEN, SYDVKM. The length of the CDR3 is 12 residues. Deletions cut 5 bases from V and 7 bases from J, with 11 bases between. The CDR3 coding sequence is TGTGCCAGCAGTAATGATCCGGGTGAAGCTTTCTTT. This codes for CASSNDPGEAFF. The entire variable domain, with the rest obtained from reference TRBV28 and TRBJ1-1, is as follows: DVKVTQSSRYLVKRTGEKVFLECVQDMDHENMFWYRQDPGLGLRLIYFSYDVKMKEKGDIPEGYSVSREKKERFSLILESASTNQTSMYLCASSNDPGEAFFGQGTRLTVV.

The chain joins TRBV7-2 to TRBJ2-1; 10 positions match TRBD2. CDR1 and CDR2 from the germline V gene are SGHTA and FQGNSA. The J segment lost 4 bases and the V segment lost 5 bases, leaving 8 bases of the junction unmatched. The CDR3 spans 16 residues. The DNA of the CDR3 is TGTGCCAGCAGCGCCCAAATACTAGCGGGATACAATGAGCAGTTCTTC. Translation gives CASSAQILAGYNEQFF.

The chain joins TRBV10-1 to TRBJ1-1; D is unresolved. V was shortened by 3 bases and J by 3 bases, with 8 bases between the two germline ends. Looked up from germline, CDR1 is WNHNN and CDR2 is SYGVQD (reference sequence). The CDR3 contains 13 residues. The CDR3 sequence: CASSDYQDTEAFF. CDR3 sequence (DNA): TGCGCCAGCAGTGATTACCAGGACACTGAAGCTTTCTTT.

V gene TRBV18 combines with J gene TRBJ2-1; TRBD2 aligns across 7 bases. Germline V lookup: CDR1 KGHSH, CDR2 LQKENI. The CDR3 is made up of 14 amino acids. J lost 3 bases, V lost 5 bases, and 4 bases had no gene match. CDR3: CASSSRTSYNEQFF. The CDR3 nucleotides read TGTGCCAGCTCATCACGGACTAGCTACAATGAGCAGTTCTTC.

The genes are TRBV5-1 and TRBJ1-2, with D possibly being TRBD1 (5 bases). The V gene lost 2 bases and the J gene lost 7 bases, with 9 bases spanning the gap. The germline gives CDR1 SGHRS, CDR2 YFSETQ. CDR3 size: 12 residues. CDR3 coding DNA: TGCGCCAGCAGCTTTGCAGGGCGTGGCTACACCTTC. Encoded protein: CASSFAGRGYTF.

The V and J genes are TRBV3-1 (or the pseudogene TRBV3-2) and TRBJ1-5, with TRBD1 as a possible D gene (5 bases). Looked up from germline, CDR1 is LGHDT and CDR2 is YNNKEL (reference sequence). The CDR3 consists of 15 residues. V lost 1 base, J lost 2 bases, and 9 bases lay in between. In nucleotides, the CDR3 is TGTGCCAGCAGCCAAGGGGGCGGAGGCAATCAGCCCCAGCATTTT. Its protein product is CASSQGGGGNQPQHF.

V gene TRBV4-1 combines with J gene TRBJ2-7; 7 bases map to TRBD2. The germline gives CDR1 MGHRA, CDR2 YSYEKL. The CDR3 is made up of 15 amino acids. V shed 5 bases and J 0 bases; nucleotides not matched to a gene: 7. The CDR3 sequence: CASSSRWGGSYEQYF. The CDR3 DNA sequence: TGCGCCAGCAGCAGCCGTTGGGGGGGCTCCTACGAGCAGTACTTC.

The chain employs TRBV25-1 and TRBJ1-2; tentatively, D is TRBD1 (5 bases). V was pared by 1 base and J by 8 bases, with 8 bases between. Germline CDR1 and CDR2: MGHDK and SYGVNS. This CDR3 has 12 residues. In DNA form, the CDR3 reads TGTGCCAGCAGTGAATCGGGGGGAGGCTACACCTTC. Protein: CASSESGGGYTF.

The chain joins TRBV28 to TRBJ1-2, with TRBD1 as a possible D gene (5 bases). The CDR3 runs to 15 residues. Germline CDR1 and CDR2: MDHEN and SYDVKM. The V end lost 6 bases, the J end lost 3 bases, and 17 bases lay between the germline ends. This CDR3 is CASSFRGTKDYGYTF. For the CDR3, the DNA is TGTGCCAGCAGCTTTCGGGGGACGAAAGACTATGGCTACACCTTC.

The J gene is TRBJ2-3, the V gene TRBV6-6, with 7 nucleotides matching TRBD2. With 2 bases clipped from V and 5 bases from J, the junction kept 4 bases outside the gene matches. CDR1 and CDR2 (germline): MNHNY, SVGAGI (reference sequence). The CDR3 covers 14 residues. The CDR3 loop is CASSYGTIIDTQYF. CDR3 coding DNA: TGTGCCAGCAGTTACGGGACTATTATAGATACGCAGTATTTT.

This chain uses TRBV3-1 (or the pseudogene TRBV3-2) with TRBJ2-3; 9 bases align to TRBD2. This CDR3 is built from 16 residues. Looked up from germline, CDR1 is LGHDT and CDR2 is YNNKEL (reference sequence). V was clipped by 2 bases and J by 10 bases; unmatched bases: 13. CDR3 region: CASSQRVSGGVGSQYF. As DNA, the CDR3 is TGTGCCAGCAGCCAACGAGTTAGCGGGGGTGTGGGCTCGCAGTATTTT.

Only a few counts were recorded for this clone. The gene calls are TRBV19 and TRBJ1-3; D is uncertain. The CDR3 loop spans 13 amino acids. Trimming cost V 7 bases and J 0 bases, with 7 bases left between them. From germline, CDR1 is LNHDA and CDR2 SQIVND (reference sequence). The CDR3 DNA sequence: TGTGCCAGTATTCCGAGCTCTGGAAACACCATATATTTT. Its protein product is CASIPSSGNTIYF.

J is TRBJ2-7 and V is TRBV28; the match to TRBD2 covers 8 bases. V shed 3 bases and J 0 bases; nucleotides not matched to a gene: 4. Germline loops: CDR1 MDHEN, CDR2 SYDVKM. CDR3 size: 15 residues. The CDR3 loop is CASSFSGTSSYEQYF. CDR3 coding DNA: TGTGCCAGCAGTTTTAGTGGGACTAGCTCCTACGAGCAGTACTTC.

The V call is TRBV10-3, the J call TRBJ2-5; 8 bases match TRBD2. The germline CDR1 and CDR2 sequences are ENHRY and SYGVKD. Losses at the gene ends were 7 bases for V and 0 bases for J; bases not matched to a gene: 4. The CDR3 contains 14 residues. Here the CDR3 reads CAINSGEYQETQYF. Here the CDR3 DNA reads TGTGCCATCAATAGCGGGGAGTACCAAGAGACCCAGTACTTC.

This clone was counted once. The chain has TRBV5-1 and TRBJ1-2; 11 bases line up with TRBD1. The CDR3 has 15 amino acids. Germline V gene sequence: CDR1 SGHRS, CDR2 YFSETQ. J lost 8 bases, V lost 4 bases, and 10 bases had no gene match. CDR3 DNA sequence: TGCGCCAGCAGCCCATGGACAGGGGGCTCGGTCGGCTACACCTTC. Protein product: CASSPWTGGSVGYTF.